The 29 T cell receptor beta chains below all came from one sample that was sequenced in a study of OX40 agonist ivuxolimab in advanced cancers. Libraries were constructed by the immunoSEQ multiplex PCR assay. This immuneACCESS table, as held by TCRdb, lists in-frame sequences with V and J called but not all clones. Of the missing ones, under half trace to an unresolved V gene in checked studies; the others have no known cause. This sample has about 63,000 clones in its table, and around 80% of those were observed once. The ten biggest clones cover 0.95% to 1.1% of the sample. Source: CD4+ or CD8+ T cells sorted from blood, taken in a trial of the OX40 agonist ivuxolimab. The receptors here all came from an adult with an advanced solid tumor such as melanoma, head and neck, liver or kidney cancer.

The gene calls are TRBV30 and TRBJ2-2; 8 bases match TRBD1. This CDR3 comprises 14 residues. Germline CDR1 is GTSNPN and CDR2 is SVGIG (reference sequence). J lost 5 bases, V lost 5 bases, and 7 bases had no gene match. The CDR3 here is CAWDRGLGTGELFF. As DNA, the CDR3 is TGTGCCTGGGACAGGGGTTTAGGAACCGGGGAGCTGTTTTTT.

The chain links TRBV29-1 to TRBJ2-1; TRBD2 matches 7 bases. V was pared by 3 bases and J by 5 bases, with 7 bases of the junction left unmatched. Germline V gives CDR1 SQVTM, CDR2 ANQGSEA. The CDR3 runs 14 residues. The CDR3 DNA follows: TGCAGCGTTGATCGCCGGGGGGTTAACAATGAGCAGTTCTTC. Amino acids: CSVDRRGVNNEQFF.

The V call is TRBV6-1, the J call TRBJ1-5, with 9 bases that match TRBD1. Germline assignment: CDR1 MNHNS and CDR2 SASEGT. This CDR3 spans 15 amino acids. V dropped 3 bases and J dropped 6; count of bases not matched to a gene: 6. The CDR3: CASSDTGQGRQPQHF. The CDR3 DNA reads TGTGCCAGCAGTGACACGGGACAGGGTCGTCAGCCCCAGCATTTT.

V usage is TRBV5-1 and J usage is TRBJ2-1, with a tentative D call TRBD1 (6 bases). V was cut by 2 bases and J by 6 bases, with 15 bases left in between. Germline V gives CDR1 SGHRS, CDR2 YFSETQ. The CDR3 is made up of 15 amino acids. Here the CDR3 reads CASSLGGQTFNEQFF. As DNA, the CDR3 is TGCGCCAGCAGCTTAGGTGGACAGACTTTCAATGAGCAGTTCTTC.

The chain employs TRBV19 and TRBJ1-2; D is unclear. Germline V gene lookup returns CDR1 LNHDA and CDR2 SQIVND (reference sequence). V was pared by 6 bases and J by 10 bases, with 12 bases between. CDR3 length: 11 residues. CDR3 bases: TGTGCCAGTAGGCTATCGGGCCACTACACCTTC. Its translation: CASRLSGHYTF.

This clone was counted a single time. V usage is TRBV30 and J usage is TRBJ2-3, with TRBD2 identical over 7 bases. Germline V CDR1 and CDR2: GTSNPN, SVGIG (reference sequence). This CDR3 spans 16 amino acids. The V gene end was trimmed by 5 bases and the J gene end by 2 bases; junction bases not matched to a gene: 13. The CDR3 loop reads CAWARGIAGYTDTQYF. The CDR3 nucleotides are TGTGCCTGGGCCCGCGGGATAGCGGGCTACACAGATACGCAGTATTTT.

This rearrangement joins TRBV18 to TRBJ1-1; D not resolved. CDR3 length: 13 amino acids. Germline V gene lookup returns CDR1 KGHSH and CDR2 LQKENI. Trimming removed 1 base at V and 1 base at J, with 4 bases between. CDR3: CASSPRPNTEAFF. The CDR3 nucleotides read TGTGCCAGCTCACCACGCCCGAACACTGAAGCTTTCTTT.

This chain joins TRBV5-6 and TRBJ1-5; D is perhaps TRBD1 (6 bases). The V gene's germline CDR1 is SGHDT and CDR2 YYEEEE. The CDR3 is made up of 16 amino acids. Trimming took off 4 bases at V and 0 bases at J, with 14 bases between the two ends. The CDR3 nucleotides read TGTGCCAGCAGCCCCGGGGTAGGGGGTAGCAATCAGCCCCAGCATTTT. Its translation: CASSPGVGGSNQPQHF.

The chain joins TRBV10-3 to TRBJ2-7; a possible D gene is TRBD2 (5 bases). The V gene lost 4 bases and the J gene lost 3 bases, with 10 bases spanning the gap. This CDR3 spans 13 amino acids. CDR1 ENHRY and CDR2 SYGVKD come from the germline V gene. The chain's CDR3 is CAISGSAGYEQYF. The CDR3 DNA follows: TGTGCCATCAGTGGGTCTGCGGGCTACGAGCAGTACTTC.

This chain connects TRBV7-8 to TRBJ1-1, with TRBD1 matching 7 bases. The junction had 7 bases not matched to a gene; V was cut back by 5 bases and J by 4 bases. The CDR3 runs 14 residues. Per germline, CDR1 SGHVS and CDR2 FQNEAQ. CDR3 bases: TGTGCCAGCAGCCTTACAGGGGATTCCACTGAAGCTTTCTTT. Its translation: CASSLTGDSTEAFF.

The rearrangement uses TRBV5-6 and TRBJ2-3; TRBD2 is a possible D gene (5 bases). This CDR3 region has 14 residues. V lost 2 bases and J 4 bases, leaving 11 bases between the germline ends. Germline CDR1 and CDR2: SGHDT and YYEEEE. CDR3 nucleotides: TGTGCCAGCAGCTTCCCTGAGGGCGCAGATACGCAGTATTTT. Protein sequence: CASSFPEGADTQYF.

The genes are TRBV7-8 and TRBJ2-1; TRBD2 matches at 13 bases. After removal of 3 bases from V and 4 bases from J, the junction contained 6 bases not matched to a gene. The CDR3 is 17 amino acids. Germline CDR1 reads SGHVS; CDR2 reads FQNEAQ. The CDR3 spells CASSFGTSGDVYNEQFF. In DNA, the CDR3 is TGTGCCAGCAGCTTCGGGACTAGCGGGGACGTTTACAATGAGCAGTTCTTC.

The chain joins TRBV29-1 to TRBJ1-1, with D tentatively TRBD1 (6 bases). The germline gives CDR1 SQVTM, CDR2 ANQGSEA. The V gene lost 4 bases and the J gene lost 1 base, with 7 bases spanning the gap. The CDR3 length is 12 residues. The CDR3 loop is CSVARGNTEAFF. Here the CDR3 DNA reads TGCAGCGTTGCCAGGGGGAACACTGAAGCTTTCTTT.

V gene TRBV6-1 combines with J gene TRBJ1-2; weak D call: TRBD1 (5 bases). Deletions cut 2 bases from V and 4 bases from J, with 8 bases between. Germline values: CDR1 MNHNS, CDR2 SASEGT. The CDR3 extends over 13 amino acids. The CDR3 DNA is TGTGCCAGCAGTGAAAACAGGCTCTATGGCTACACCTTC. This translates into CASSENRLYGYTF.

This clone was counted a single time. This chain links TRBV7-9 with TRBJ2-2; 9 nucleotides agree with TRBD1. This CDR3 is built from 15 residues. V lost 5 bases and J lost 6; bases outside the gene matches: 7. In germline, CDR1 is SEHNR, CDR2 FQNEAQ (reference sequence). The CDR3 is CASSQWGQGSGELFF. Here the CDR3 DNA reads TGTGCCAGCAGCCAGTGGGGACAGGGATCCGGGGAGCTGTTTTTT.

The chain joins TRBV29-1 to TRBJ2-7; possible D gene TRBD2, 6 bases. Per the germline V gene, CDR1 is SQVTM and CDR2 is ANQGSEA. Trimming shortened V by 3 bases and J by 3 bases, and 9 bases separated the two germline ends. The CDR3 spans 12 residues. The CDR3 sequence: CSVDGGGYEQYF. The CDR3 nucleotides are TGCAGCGTTGACGGGGGAGGCTACGAGCAGTACTTC.

The rearrangement joins TRBV7-9 to TRBJ1-3; 8 bases agree with TRBD1. J gave up 2 bases and V 3 bases, and 3 bases lay outside the gene matches. CDR1 is SEHNR, CDR2 FQNEAQ, per germline (reference sequence). The CDR3 is 15 residues long. DNA for the CDR3: TGTGCCAGCAGCTTGCAACAGGGGGCTGGAAACACCATATATTTT. Protein product: CASSLQQGAGNTIYF.

This clone has more than one count but fewer than ten. The V gene is TRBV18, the J gene TRBJ1-5; D unclear. The V end lost 5 bases, the J end lost 4 bases, and 15 bases lay between the germline ends. This CDR3 has 15 amino acids. In germline, CDR1 is KGHSH, CDR2 LQKENI. The CDR3 DNA is TGTGCCAGCTCAGTAGGGTTCGGGCCTAATCAGCCCCAGCATTTT. The encoded protein is CASSVGFGPNQPQHF.

The rearrangement links TRBV5-1 to TRBJ2-1; 11 nucleotides line up with TRBD2. The CDR3 has 15 amino acids. Germline V gene sequence: CDR1 SGHRS, CDR2 YFSETQ. After removal of 5 bases from V and 4 bases from J, the junction contained 5 bases not matched to a gene. DNA of the CDR3: TGCGCCAGCAGGGCGGGACTAGCGGATTACAATGAGCAGTTCTTC. Translated, it gives CASRAGLADYNEQFF.

The chain has TRBV18 and TRBJ2-7; 9 positions agree with TRBD1. Trimming cost V 3 bases and J 2 bases; bases outside gene matches: 2. The V gene's germline CDR1 is KGHSH and CDR2 LQKENI. CDR3 length: 14 residues. The CDR3: CASSPGQGTYEQYF. CDR3 nucleotide sequence: TGTGCCAGCTCACCGGGACAGGGAACCTACGAGCAGTACTTC.

The J gene is TRBJ2-7, the V gene TRBV7-8; the D gene is possibly TRBD1 (5 bases). Trimming took off 1 base at V and 3 bases at J, with 7 bases between the two ends. The CDR3 runs to 13 residues. Germline CDR1 and CDR2: SGHVS and FQNEAQ. The CDR3 reads CASSLEGLYEQYF. The CDR3 bases are TGTGCCAGCAGCTTAGAGGGGCTCTACGAGCAGTACTTC.

This clone came up once. The genes are TRBV19 and TRBJ1-5; D is undetermined. The CDR3 extends over 14 amino acids. The germline V gene has CDR1 LNHDA and CDR2 SQIVND (reference sequence). Trimming removed 5 bases at V and 2 bases at J, with 10 bases between. In nucleotides, the CDR3 is TGTGCCAGTAGTCCGTACGTAGGCAATCAGCCCCAGCATTTT. Its protein is CASSPYVGNQPQHF.

The CDR3: CASRGAGGHTDTQYF. The CDR3 bases are TGTGCCAGCAGGGGTGCGGGGGGGCACACAGATACGCAGTATTTT. The V gene is TRBV6-6, the J gene TRBJ2-3; 9 bases are shared with TRBD2. The CDR3 totals 15 residues. After removal of 6 bases from V and 2 bases from J, the junction contained 6 bases not matched to a gene. Germline V gene lookup returns CDR1 MNHNY and CDR2 SVGAGI (reference sequence).

The chain employs TRBV6-1 and TRBJ2-7; 11 positions agree with TRBD2. The V segment lost 4 bases and the J segment 2 bases; nucleotides outside the gene matches: 16. The CDR3 contains 19 residues. Per germline, CDR1 MNHNS and CDR2 SASEGT. The CDR3 DNA is TGTGCCAGCAGTGTTCAAGGGGGGACTAGCGGCACCCGGACCTACGAGCAGTACTTC. This sequence encodes CASSVQGGTSGTRTYEQYF.

This chain joins TRBV7-9 and TRBJ2-1; D not resolved. Germline loops: CDR1 SEHNR, CDR2 FQNEAQ (reference sequence). V was shortened by 2 bases and J by 9 bases, with 5 bases between the two germline ends. The CDR3 is 11 amino acids. The CDR3 region is CASSLLTEQFF. CDR3 DNA sequence: TGTGCCAGCAGCTTACTGACTGAGCAGTTCTTC.

The chain has TRBV7-9 and TRBJ1-5, with 7 bases lining up with TRBD1. The J segment lost 4 bases and the V segment lost 8 bases, leaving 8 bases of the junction unmatched. The germline V gene encodes CDR1 SEHNR and CDR2 FQNEAQ (reference sequence). This CDR3 has 14 amino acids. The DNA for the CDR3 is TGTGCCAGCGCTTTGGGGACAGTGAATCAGCCCCAGCATTTT. This encodes CASALGTVNQPQHF.

The count of this clone is one. The chain employs TRBV10-3 and TRBJ1-2; a weak D match, TRBD1 (6 bases). V dropped 11 bases and J dropped 6 bases, with 19 bases sitting between them. Germline V gene sequence: CDR1 ENHRY, CDR2 SYGVKD. CDR3 length equals 13 residues. CDR3 sequence reads: CASQTGPEDGYTF. The CDR3, as DNA: TGTGCCTCGCAAACAGGGCCGGAGGATGGCTACACCTTC.

There are a few counts of this clone. This chain connects TRBV6-5 to TRBJ1-2; D gene uncertain. Germline CDR1 is MNHEY and CDR2 is SVGAGI. The CDR3 has 12 residues. Trimming took off 7 bases at V and 4 bases at J, with 10 bases between the two ends. This CDR3 reads CASNRRTYGYTF. The CDR3 DNA follows: TGTGCCAGCAATCGTAGGACCTATGGCTACACCTTC.

J is TRBJ2-7 and V is TRBV29-1; D remains unclear. CDR3 length equals 11 residues. Per the germline V gene, CDR1 is SQVTM and CDR2 is ANQGSEA. Between the trimmed V and J ends, which lost 2 bases and 0 bases, there was a span of 2 bases. This chain's CDR3 is CSVEISYEQYF. CDR3 in DNA: TGCAGCGTTGAAATCTCCTACGAGCAGTACTTC.